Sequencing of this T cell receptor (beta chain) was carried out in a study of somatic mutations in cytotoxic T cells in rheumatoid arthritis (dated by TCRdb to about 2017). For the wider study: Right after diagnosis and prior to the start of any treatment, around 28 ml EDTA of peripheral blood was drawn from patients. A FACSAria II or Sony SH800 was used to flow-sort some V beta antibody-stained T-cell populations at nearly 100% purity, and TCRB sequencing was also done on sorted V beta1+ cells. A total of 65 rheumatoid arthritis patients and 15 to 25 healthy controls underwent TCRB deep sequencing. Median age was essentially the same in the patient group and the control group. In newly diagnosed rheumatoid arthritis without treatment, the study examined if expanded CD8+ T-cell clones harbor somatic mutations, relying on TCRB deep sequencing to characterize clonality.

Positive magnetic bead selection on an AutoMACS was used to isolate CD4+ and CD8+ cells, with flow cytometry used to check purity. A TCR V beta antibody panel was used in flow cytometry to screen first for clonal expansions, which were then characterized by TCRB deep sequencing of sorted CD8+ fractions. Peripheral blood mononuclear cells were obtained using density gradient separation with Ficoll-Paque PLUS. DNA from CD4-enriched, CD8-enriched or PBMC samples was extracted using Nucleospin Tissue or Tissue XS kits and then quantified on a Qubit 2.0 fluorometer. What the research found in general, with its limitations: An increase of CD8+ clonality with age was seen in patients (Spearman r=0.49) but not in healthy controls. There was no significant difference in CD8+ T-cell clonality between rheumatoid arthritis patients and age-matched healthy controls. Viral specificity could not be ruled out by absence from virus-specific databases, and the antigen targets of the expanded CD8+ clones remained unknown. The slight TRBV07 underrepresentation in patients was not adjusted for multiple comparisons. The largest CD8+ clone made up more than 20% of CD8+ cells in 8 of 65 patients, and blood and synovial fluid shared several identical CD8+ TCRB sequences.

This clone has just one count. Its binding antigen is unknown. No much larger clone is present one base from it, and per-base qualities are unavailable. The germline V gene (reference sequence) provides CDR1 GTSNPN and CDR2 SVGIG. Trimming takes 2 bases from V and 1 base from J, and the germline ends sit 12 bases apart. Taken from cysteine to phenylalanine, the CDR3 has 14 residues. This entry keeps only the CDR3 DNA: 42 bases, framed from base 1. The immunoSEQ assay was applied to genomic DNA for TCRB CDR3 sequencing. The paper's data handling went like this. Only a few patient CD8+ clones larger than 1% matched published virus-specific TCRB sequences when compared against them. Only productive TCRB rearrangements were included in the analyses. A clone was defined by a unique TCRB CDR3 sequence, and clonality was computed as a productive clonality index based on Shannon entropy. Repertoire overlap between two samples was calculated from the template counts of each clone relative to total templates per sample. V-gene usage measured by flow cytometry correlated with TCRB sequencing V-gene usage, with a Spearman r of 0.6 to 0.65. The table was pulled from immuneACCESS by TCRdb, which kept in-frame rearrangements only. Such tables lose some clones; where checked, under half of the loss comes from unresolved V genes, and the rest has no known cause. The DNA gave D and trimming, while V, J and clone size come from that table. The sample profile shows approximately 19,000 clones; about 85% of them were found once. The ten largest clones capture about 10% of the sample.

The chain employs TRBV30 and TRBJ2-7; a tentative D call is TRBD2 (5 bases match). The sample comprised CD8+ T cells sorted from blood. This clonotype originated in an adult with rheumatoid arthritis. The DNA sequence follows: TGTGCCTGGAGTTTCGGGGATCAGTCCTACGAGCAGTACTTC. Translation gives CAWSFGDQSYEQYF.